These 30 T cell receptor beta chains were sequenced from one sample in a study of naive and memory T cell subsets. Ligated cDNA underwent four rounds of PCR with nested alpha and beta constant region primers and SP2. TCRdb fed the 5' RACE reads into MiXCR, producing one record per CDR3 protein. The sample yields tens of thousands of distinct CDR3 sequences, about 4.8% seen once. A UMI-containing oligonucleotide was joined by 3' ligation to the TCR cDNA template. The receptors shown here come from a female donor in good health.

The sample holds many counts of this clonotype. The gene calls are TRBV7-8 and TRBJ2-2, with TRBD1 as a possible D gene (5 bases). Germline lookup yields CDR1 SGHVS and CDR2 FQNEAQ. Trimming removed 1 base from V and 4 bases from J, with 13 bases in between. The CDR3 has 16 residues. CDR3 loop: CASSLVGSTVTGELFF. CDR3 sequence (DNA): TGTGCCAGCAGCTTAGTAGGATCGACAGTCACCGGGGAGCTGTTTTTT.

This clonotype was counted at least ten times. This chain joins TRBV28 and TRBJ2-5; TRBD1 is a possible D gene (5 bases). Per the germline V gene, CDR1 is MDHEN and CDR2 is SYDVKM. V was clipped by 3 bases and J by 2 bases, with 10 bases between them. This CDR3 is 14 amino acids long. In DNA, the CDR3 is TGTGCCAGCAGTTTCACGGACATTCAAGAGACCCAGTACTTC. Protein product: CASSFTDIQETQYF.

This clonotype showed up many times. As DNA, the CDR3 is TGTGCCAGCAGCCAAGATCAATCGCTGGTAGGCGAGCAGTACTTC. Amino acid sequence: CASSQDQSLVGEQYF. V is TRBV14 and J is TRBJ2-7; D remains unclear. CDR3 length equals 15 residues. Trimming pared 0 bases from V and 6 bases from J, leaving 15 bases between. Germline values: CDR1 SGHDN, CDR2 FVKESK.

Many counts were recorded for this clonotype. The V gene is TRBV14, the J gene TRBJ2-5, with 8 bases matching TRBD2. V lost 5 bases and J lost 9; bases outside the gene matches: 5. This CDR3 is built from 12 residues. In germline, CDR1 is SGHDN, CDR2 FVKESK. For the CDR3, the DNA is TGTGCCAGCAGCTCCGGGGGGGCGGCCCAGTACTTC. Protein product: CASSSGGAAQYF.

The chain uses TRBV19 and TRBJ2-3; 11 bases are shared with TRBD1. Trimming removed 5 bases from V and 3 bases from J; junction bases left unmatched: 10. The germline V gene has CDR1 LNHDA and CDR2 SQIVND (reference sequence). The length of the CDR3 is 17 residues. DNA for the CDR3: TGTGCCAGTAGTCCGGACAGGGGGCCGATGGTTACAGATACGCAGTATTTT. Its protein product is CASSPDRGPMVTDTQYF.

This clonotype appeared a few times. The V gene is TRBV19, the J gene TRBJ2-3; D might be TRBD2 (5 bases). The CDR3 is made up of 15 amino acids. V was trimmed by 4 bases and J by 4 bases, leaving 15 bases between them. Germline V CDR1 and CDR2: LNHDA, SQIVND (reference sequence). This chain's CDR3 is CASSKDSAYPDTQYF. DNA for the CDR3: TGTGCCAGTAGTAAGGACTCGGCTTATCCAGATACGCAGTATTTT.

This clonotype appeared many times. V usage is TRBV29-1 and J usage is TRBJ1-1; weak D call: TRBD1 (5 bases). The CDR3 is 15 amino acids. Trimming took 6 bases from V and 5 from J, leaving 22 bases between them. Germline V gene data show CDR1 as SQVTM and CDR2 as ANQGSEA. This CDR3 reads CSVKGEGGILTEAFF. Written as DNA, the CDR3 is TGCAGCGTAAAAGGGGAGGGTGGTATTCTGACTGAAGCTTTCTTT.

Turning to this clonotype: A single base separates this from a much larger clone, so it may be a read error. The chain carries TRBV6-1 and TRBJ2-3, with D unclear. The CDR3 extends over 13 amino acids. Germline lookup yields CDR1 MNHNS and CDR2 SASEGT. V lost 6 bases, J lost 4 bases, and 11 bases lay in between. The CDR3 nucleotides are TGTGCCAGCAGGCAGAGCTGGGCAGATACGCAGTATTTT. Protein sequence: CASRQSWADTQYF.

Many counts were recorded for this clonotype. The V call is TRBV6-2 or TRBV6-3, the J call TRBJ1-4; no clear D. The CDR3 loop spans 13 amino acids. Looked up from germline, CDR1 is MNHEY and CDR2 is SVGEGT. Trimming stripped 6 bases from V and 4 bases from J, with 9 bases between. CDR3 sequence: CASRRTSNEKLFF. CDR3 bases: TGTGCCAGCAGACGGACGAGTAATGAAAAACTGTTTTTT.

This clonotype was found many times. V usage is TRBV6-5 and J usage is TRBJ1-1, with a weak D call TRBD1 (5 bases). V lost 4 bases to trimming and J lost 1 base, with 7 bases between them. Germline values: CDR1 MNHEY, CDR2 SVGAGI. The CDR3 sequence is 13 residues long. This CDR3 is CASSSGRNTEAFF. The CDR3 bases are TGTGCCAGCAGTTCAGGGAGGAACACTGAAGCTTTCTTT.

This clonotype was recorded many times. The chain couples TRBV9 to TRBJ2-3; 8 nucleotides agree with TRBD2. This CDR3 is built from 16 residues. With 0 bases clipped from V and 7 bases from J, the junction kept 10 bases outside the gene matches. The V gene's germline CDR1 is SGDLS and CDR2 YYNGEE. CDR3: CASSVVDSGGANTQYF. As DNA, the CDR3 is TGTGCCAGCAGCGTAGTGGATTCGGGGGGGGCGAATACGCAGTATTTT.

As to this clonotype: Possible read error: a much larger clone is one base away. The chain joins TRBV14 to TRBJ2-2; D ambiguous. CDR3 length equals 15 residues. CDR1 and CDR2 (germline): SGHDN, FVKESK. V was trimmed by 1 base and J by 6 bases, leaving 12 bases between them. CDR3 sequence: CASSQVRPSAGELFF. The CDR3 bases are TGTGCCAGCAGCCAAGTCCGGCCATCGGCCGGGGAGCTGTTTTTT. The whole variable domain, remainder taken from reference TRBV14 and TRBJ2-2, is EAGVTQFPSHSVIEKGQTVTLRCDPISGHDNLYWYRRVMGKEIKFLLHFVKESKQDESGMPNNRFLAERTGGTYSTLKVQPAELEDSGVYFCASSQVRPSAGELFFGEGSRLTVL.

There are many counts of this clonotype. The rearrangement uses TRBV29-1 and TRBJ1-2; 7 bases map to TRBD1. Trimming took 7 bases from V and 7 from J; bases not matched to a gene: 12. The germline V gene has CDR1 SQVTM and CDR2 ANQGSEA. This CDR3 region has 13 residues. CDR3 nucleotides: TGCAGCGGATACACCGACAGGGTATTTGGCTACACCTTC. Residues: CSGYTDRVFGYTF.

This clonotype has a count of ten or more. The CDR3 spells CASSLGAAGTEAFF. In DNA, the CDR3 is TGCGCCAGCAGCTTGGGGGCCGCGGGCACTGAAGCTTTCTTT. V and J are TRBV5-1 and TRBJ1-1; unclear D gene. Germline loops: CDR1 SGHRS, CDR2 YFSETQ. The V gene lost 0 bases and the J gene lost 4 bases, with 10 bases spanning the gap. The CDR3 covers 14 residues.

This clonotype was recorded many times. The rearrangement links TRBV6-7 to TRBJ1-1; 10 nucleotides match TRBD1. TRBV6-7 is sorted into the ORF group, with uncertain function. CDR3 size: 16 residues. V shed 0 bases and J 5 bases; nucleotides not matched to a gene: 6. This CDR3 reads CASSYSSGTGVTEAFF. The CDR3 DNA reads TGTGCCAGCAGTTACTCTTCGGGGACAGGGGTGACTGAAGCTTTCTTT.

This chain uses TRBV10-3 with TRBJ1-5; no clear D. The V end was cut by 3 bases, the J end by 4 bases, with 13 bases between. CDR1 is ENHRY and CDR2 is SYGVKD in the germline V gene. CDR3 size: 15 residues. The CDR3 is CAISDTERANQPQHF. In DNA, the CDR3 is TGTGCCATCAGTGATACGGAACGGGCGAATCAGCCCCAGCATTTT.

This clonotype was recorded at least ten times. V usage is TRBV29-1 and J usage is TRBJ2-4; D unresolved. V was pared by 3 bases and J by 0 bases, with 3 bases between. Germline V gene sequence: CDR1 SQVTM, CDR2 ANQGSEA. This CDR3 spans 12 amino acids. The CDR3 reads CSVDLAKNIQYF. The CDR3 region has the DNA TGCAGCGTTGATCTAGCCAAAAACATTCAGTACTTC.

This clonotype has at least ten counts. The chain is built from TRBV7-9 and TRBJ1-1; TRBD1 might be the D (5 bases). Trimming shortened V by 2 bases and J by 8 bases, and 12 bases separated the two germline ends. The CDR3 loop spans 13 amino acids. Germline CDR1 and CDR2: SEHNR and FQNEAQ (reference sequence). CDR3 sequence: CASSLLSGGEAFF. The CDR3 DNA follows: TGTGCCAGCAGCTTATTGTCTGGGGGGGAAGCTTTCTTT.

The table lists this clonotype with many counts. The DNA of the CDR3 is TGTGCCAGCAGCCAAGATGTCCCCCCGCGCGGCTCTATAGCCAAAAACATTCAGTACTTC. Residues: CASSQDVPPRGSIAKNIQYF. V is TRBV4-2 and J is TRBJ2-4; D is ambiguous. V lost 0 bases, J lost 0 bases, and 21 bases lay in between. Germline V gene sequence: CDR1 LGHNA, CDR2 YNFKEQ. CDR3 length: 20 amino acids.

Written as DNA, the CDR3 is TGTGCCAGCTCACCAATCGGACAGACGACCGGGGAGCTGTTTTTT. It yields the protein CASSPIGQTTGELFF. The genes are TRBV18 and TRBJ2-2; possibly TRBD1 for D (6 bases). The V gene's germline CDR1 is KGHSH and CDR2 LQKENI. This CDR3 spans 15 amino acids. V gave up 2 bases and J gave up 5 bases, with 12 bases separating them.

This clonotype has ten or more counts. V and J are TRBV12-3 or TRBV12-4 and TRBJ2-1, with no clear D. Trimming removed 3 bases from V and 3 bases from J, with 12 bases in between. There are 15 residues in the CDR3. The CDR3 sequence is CASSFKTIDYNEQFF. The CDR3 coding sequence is TGTGCCAGCAGTTTTAAAACTATCGACTACAATGAGCAGTTCTTC.

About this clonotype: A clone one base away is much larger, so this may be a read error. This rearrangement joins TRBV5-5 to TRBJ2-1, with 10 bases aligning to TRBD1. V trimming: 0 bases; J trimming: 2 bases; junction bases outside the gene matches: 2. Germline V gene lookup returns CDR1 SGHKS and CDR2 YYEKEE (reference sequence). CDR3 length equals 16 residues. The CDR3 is CASSLAGTGAYNEQFF. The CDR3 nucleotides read TGTGCCAGCAGCTTGGCCGGGACAGGGGCCTACAATGAGCAGTTCTTC.

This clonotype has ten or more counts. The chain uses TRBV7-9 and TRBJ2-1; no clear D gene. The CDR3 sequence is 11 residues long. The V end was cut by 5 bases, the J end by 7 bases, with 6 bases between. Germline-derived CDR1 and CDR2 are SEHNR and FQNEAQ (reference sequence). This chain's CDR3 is CASSNSNEQFF. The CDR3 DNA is TGTGCCAGCAGCAATTCTAATGAGCAGTTCTTC.

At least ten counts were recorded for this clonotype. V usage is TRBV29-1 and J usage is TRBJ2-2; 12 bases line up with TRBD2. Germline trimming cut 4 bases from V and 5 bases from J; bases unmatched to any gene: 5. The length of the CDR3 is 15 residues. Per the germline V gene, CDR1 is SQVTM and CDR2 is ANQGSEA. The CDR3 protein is CSVVYLAGGTGELFF. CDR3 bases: TGCAGCGTTGTCTATCTAGCGGGAGGGACCGGGGAGCTGTTTTTT.

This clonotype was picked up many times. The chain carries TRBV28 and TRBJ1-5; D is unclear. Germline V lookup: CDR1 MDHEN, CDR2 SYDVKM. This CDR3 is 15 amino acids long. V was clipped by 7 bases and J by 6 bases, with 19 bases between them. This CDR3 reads CASKNPAHMGQPQHF. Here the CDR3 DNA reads TGTGCCAGCAAGAACCCGGCGCACATGGGTCAGCCCCAGCATTTT.

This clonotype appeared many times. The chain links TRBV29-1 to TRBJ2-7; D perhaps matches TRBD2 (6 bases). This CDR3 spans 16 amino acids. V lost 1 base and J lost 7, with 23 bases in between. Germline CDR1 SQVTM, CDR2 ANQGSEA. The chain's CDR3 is CSVEGGGTGRFWEQYF. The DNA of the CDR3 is TGCAGCGTTGAAGGCGGCGGGACGGGACGTTTCTGGGAGCAGTACTTC.

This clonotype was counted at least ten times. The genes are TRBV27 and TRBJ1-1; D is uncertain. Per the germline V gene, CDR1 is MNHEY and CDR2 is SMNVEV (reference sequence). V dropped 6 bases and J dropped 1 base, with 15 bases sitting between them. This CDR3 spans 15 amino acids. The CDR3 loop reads CASSPAPAGNTEAFF. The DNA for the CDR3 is TGTGCCAGCAGCCCCGCCCCGGCAGGGAACACTGAAGCTTTCTTT.

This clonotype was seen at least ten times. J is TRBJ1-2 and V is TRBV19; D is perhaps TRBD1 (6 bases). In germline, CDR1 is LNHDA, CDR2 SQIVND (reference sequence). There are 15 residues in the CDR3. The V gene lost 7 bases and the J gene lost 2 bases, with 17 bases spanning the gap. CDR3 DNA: TGTGCCAGTACCGAACTCAGGACAGCCAACTATGGCTACACCTTC. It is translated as CASTELRTANYGYTF.

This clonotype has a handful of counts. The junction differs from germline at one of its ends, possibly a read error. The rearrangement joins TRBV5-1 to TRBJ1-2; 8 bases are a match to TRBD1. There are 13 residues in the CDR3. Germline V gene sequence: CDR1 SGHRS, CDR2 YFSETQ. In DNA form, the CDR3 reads TGCGCCAGCAGCCCGGACAGGGACTATGGCGACACCTTC. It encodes CASSPDRDYGDTF.

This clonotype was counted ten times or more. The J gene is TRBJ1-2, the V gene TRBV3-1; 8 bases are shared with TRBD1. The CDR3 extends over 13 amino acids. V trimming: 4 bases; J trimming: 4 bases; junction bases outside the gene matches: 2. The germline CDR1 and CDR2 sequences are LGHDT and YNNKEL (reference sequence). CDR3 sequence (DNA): TGTGCCAGCAGCCGCAGGGGGCCCTATGGCTACACCTTC. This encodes CASSRRGPYGYTF.